The source of this TCR beta chain is a study of blood T cell repertoires in COVID-19. Study background: The cDNA or gDNA used as material had been derived from T cells, B-cell-depleted T cells, or PBMCs.

The junction had 6 bases not matched to a gene; V was cut back by 1 base and J by 8 bases. The CDR3 is made up of 14 amino acids. Germline V lookup: CDR1 LNHDA, CDR2 SQIVND (reference sequence). Original handling: Nucleated cell number was recorded as an estimate derived from reference gene primer amplification. Sequenced by immunoSEQ multiplex PCR; TCRdb stores in-frame clones only, minus some. V and J calls plus clone size are reproduced from that table; the DNA served to infer D and trimming. The table includes under 95,000 clones, less than 80% detected once. The specimen was peripheral blood. This clonotype was sampled from a man in his sixties with active or convalescent COVID-19. The rearrangement links TRBV19 to TRBJ1-1; 8 bases align to TRBD1. CDR3 amino acids: CASSIGRDRSEAFF. CDR3 bases: TGTGCCAGTAGTATAGGGCGGGACAGGTCAGAAGCTTTCTTT.